These T cell receptor beta chains were read from a single sample in a study of T cell responses to AZD1222 COVID-19 vaccine. Clones were sequenced by immunoSEQ multiplex PCR, and TCRdb holds only the in-frame ones, with some missing. In the table there are roughly 160,000 clones, 90% to 95% of which are singletons. This material consisted of peripheral blood, taken 28 days after the second AZD1222 dose. The receptors shown here come from an adult who received the AZD1222 COVID-19 vaccine. CDR3s include the opening cysteine and the closing phenylalanine or tryptophan. The D gene is left open where the match is weak. Rows may omit the clone size; those that give it use once, few, many or a size class.

15	.	.	TRBJ2-7	TRBV24-1	CATSDPGTGDYEQYF	TGTGCCACCAGTGATCCCGGGACGGGAGACTACGAGCAGTACTTC
15	.	TRBD2	TRBJ2-3	TRBV7-3	CASSRNGLVADTQYF	TGTGCCAGCAGTCGTAACGGACTAGTGGCAGATACGCAGTATTTT
17	.	TRBD2	TRBJ2-1	TRBV3-1/TRBV3-2	CASSHGLAGSSYNEQFF	TGTGCCAGCAGCCACGGACTAGCGGGATCCTCCTACAATGAGCAGTTCTTC
15	.	.	TRBJ1-1	TRBV5-4	CASSPMEDRNTEAFF	TGTGCCAGCAGCCCAATGGAGGACAGGAACACTGAAGCTTTCTTT
17	.	.	TRBJ2-3	TRBV3-1/TRBV3-2	CASSQEVRAGGTDTQYF	TGTGCCAGCAGCCAAGAGGTGCGGGCCGGGGGTACAGATACGCAGTATTTT
14	.	.	TRBJ1-6	TRBV13	CASKPGGGNSPLHF	TGTGCCAGCAAACCCGGTGGGGGAAATTCACCCCTCCACTTT
14	once	TRBD1	TRBJ2-1	TRBV15	CATSRSGQGDEQFF	TGTGCCACCAGCAGATCCGGACAGGGTGATGAGCAGTTCTTC
11	.	.	TRBJ1-2	TRBV29-1	CSVALGGGYTF	TGCAGCGTGGCGCTAGGGGGGGGCTACACCTTC
14	once	TRBD1	TRBJ1-3	TRBV28	CASNLDRSRNTIYF	TGTGCCAGCAACCTGGACAGGTCCCGAAACACCATATATTTT
15	.	.	TRBJ1-5	TRBV18	CASSSGTVSNQPQHF	TGTGCCAGCTCTTCCGGGACGGTCAGCAATCAGCCCCAGCATTTT
14	.	.	TRBJ1-4	TRBV20-1	CSASLRQFNEKLFF	TGCAGTGCTAGTTTGCGGCAGTTTAATGAAAAACTGTTTTTT
12	.	TRBD1	TRBJ1-4	TRBV2	CATTGAEEKLFF	TGTGCTACAACAGGGGCGGAGGAAAAACTGTTTTTT
14	.	TRBD1	TRBJ2-5	TRBV5-6	CASSAGTGQETQYF	TGTGCCAGCAGCGCTGGGACAGGTCAAGAGACCCAGTACTTC
14	.	.	TRBJ1-6	TRBV7-9	CASSLLQNNSPLHF	TGTGCCAGCAGCTTATTACAGAATAATTCACCCCTCCACTTT
16	.	.	TRBJ2-1	TRBV4-3	CASSQEVADQWNEQFF	TGCGCCAGCAGCCAAGAGGTGGCGGATCAGTGGAATGAGCAGTTCTTC
15	.	.	TRBJ2-7	TRBV7-9	CASRPLLGPSYEQYF	TGTGCCAGCAGGCCTCTCCTCGGCCCCTCCTACGAGCAGTACTTC
13	.	.	TRBJ1-1	TRBV2	CAQHREWGTEAFF	TGTGCCCAGCACAGGGAGTGGGGCACTGAAGCTTTCTTT
14	once	TRBD2	TRBJ2-1	TRBV11-2	CASSLDVGRDEQFF	TGTGCCAGCAGCTTAGATGTCGGGAGGGATGAGCAGTTCTTC
14	.	.	TRBJ2-2	TRBV7-3	CASRPGLNTGELFF	TGTGCCAGCAGACCCGGGCTGAACACCGGGGAGCTGTTTTTT
17	.	TRBD2	TRBJ2-1	TRBV6-2/TRBV6-3	CASSYSRVTSGRWEQFF	TGTGCCAGCAGTTACTCGCGTGTGACTAGCGGGAGATGGGAGCAGTTCTTC
14	.	TRBD1	TRBJ1-1	TRBV7-9	CASSLGQGYTEAFF	TGTGCCAGCAGCTTAGGACAGGGGTACACTGAAGCTTTCTTT
13	once	.	TRBJ2-7	TRBV28	CASSSPYRVEQYF	TGTGCCAGCAGCTCACCTTACAGGGTTGAGCAGTACTTC